This TCR beta chain was found in a study of post-analysis software for immune sequencing data. Across the whole study: The study covered relapsing-remitting, secondary progressive and progressive-relapsing courses of multiple sclerosis.

As to this clonotype: Its antigen is not identified.

Study-wide points: Analysis by F measure revealed that same-batch samples clustered strongly together. Relative to controls, patients with multiple sclerosis showed significantly lower normalized Chao1 diversity. Five or six TRBV segments were significantly more frequent in patients than in controls. TRBV5-6, TRBV5-1 and TRBV20-1 were among these segments.

TCR beta cDNA libraries included unique molecular identifiers. One entry per CDR3 protein, called by TCRdb with MiXCR from the PCR reads. The sample contains approximately 690,000 distinct CDR3 sequences, 55% to 60% of which appear only once. The CDR3 is 14 amino acids. V lost 6 bases and J 5 bases, leaving 14 bases between the germline ends. Per germline, CDR1 SGHTA and CDR2 FQGNSA. Sequenced input: blood. The chain links TRBV7-2 to TRBJ1-5, with D hard to call. The receptor was isolated from a girl aged 2 to 9 with multiple sclerosis. The DNA for the CDR3 is TGTGCCAGCAGTAAAGGACCGGAGCATCAGCCCCAGCATTTT. Translating it yields CASSKGPEHQPQHF.